This section outlines one T cell receptor (beta chain) sequence together with its context. It has no known antigen specificity. The record has no base qualities; no much larger clone is one base away. The record originates from a study of shared clonotypes between healthy human individuals (TCRdb year 2020). About the investigation overall: The cohort included three men and a couple of women between 18 and 49 years of age. For each donor, CD4 naive and CD4 memory were each given three plates, CD8 naive was given two plates, and CD8 memory was given one plate. To estimate repertoire size and how much clonotype sharing occurs between individuals, the study deeply sequenced the blood TCR repertoires of about 5 healthy adults. To increase sequencing depth and limit assay-specific biases, different laboratories used diverse techniques to prepare libraries and sequence TCR repertoires. Each donor's leukapheresis produced roughly between roughly 0.85 and 10 billion PBMCs. Broad study findings and their caveats: Compared with non-shared clonotypes, the clonotypes found in all four sorted-subset donors had higher generation probabilities. Sampling was restricted to blood, and TCR repertoires in tissue are likely to differ from TCR repertoires in blood. The small number of donors limited the genetic and exposure-history diversity represented. Incomplete sequencing was indicated by rarefaction of sorted-subset datasets, despite the large sequencing depth. Naive subsets generally had larger estimated clonotype richness than memory subsets did. Pairwise subsampling indicated that sequencing depth was expected to affect the degree of clonotype sharing among donors. When a few donors were compared, the shared fraction of clonotypes was about 5% for naive CD4, 3.5% to 4% for naive CD8, about 2.4% for memory CD4, and 0.35% to 0.4% for memory CD8.

TCR CDR3 regions were amplified from genomic DNA by multiplex PCR using the deep immunoSEQ assay. For each cell subset, the extracted genomic DNA was distributed evenly across all wells of several immunoSEQ 96-well plates, and each plate served as one replicate. For sorted subsets, approximately 190 ng of genomic DNA, equivalent to 25,000 to 35,000 T cell genomes, went into each replicate PCR. The purified libraries were quantified using a Qubit 3.0 fluorometer, sized with a Bioanalyzer 2100, and then quantified again using the KAPA Library Quantification kit. A separate single-read 150-cycle Illumina NextSeq 550 flow cell was used to sequence each immunoSEQ 96-well plate. In the authors' own workflow: Because only junctional sequences without quality scores were contained in the immunoSEQ output, filtering matching that applied to full-length reads could not be performed. Sequences were annotated with PyIR, a Python wrapper for IgBLAST v1.9, using IMGT germline references to assign V/J genes and CDR3. Reads were filtered out if the reads had weak V/J assignments (E-value above 1e-6), no CDR3, stop codons, out-of-frame junctions, or ambiguous translated residues. V3J clonotypes were defined by identical inferred V gene, J gene, and CDR3 amino acid sequence. The percentage overlap between two repertoires was calculated by dividing the number of shared unique clonotypes by the size of the smaller repertoire. RTK rarefaction, the Chao1 estimator, and Recon v2.1 estimates of unobserved clonotypes were used to assess repertoire richness. Generation probabilities were computed with OLGA for all TCRbeta clonotypes obtained by the gDNA method from several donors. TCRdb retrieved this table from immuneACCESS and kept in-frame rearrangements only. Not all clones are present; in checked studies, unresolved V genes account for under half, and no reason is known for the remainder. V, J and clone size derive from that table, while D and trimming were established from the DNA sequence. Recorded for this sample are about 1.5 million clones; roughly 98% of them occurred a single time. Jointly, the top ten make up about 0.45% of the sample.

Ends trimmed: V by 0 bases, J by 5 bases; bases unmatched to a gene: 5. The cysteine opens and the phenylalanine closes a CDR3 of 16 amino acids. Just CDR3 DNA is preserved here, 48 bases in frame from base 1. Sequences SGHRS (CDR1) and YFSETQ (CDR2) are obtained from the germline V gene. Donors were healthy HIV-negative adults with no recently reported acute infections or vaccinations. Every donor was a Caucasian adult residing in Nashville, Tennessee, USA. Magnetic negative selection was used to enrich CD4+ T cells, after which naive cells were positively selected on CD45RA and the negative fraction became the memory subset. Blood was collected by leukapheresis, and PBMCs were isolated by Ficoll-Histopaque density gradient centrifugation and then cryopreserved in liquid nitrogen vapor phase. Purity and quantity of every magnetically sorted T cell population were checked by analytical flow cytometry. Genomic DNA was isolated from each sorted fraction and quantified by UV absorbance on a Nanodrop 2000c.

The sequencing input was naive CD4+ T cells sorted from blood. The meaning of the sample's cell subset or site label: CD45RA+ positively selected. This TCR came from a man aged 25-45 years in good health. This chain is built from TRBV5-1 and TRBJ2-2, with 9 bases in between that match TRBD2. Here is the DNA: TGCGCCAGCAGCTTGGTTTCCAGCGGGAGGACCGGGGAGCTGTTTTTT. Translated, this gives CASSLVSSGRTGELFF.